This record concerns one TCR beta chain sequence. TCRdb's table, derived via immunoSEQ multiplex PCR, lists solely in-frame clones and lacks some. This table holds approximately 300,000 clones, around 92% found once. This study enrolled people aged about 18 to 90 from around 26 US geographic areas. Germline V gene lookup returns CDR1 KGHSY and CDR2 FQNENV. V lost 6 bases to trimming and J lost 4 bases, with 16 bases between them. The CDR3 covers 14 residues. The data stem from a study of blood T cell repertoires in COVID-19. About the research overall: Material from acute and convalescent COVID-19 was sourced from the United States, Italy and Spain.

The chain combines TRBV16 with TRBJ2-7, with D possibly matching TRBD1 (6 bases). The receptor was derived from a woman aged 25-40 years who had recovered from COVID-19. The sample taken for sequencing was PBMCs or T cells enriched from blood (not recorded which). The CDR3 coding sequence is TGTGCCAGCAGTCCCCCGGGACAAACTTACGAGCAGTACTTC. Amino acid sequence: CASSPPGQTYEQYF.